A selection of T cell receptor beta chains follows, all from one sample in a study of PD-L1 blockade in urothelial cancer. The repertoire was sequenced with immunoSEQ multiplex PCR; TCRdb's copy has only in-frame clones and lacks some. Found here are 40,000 to 55,000 clones, approximately 90% of them singletons; the top ten hold around 2.5%. The sequences come from PBMCs, collected around atezolizumab (anti-PD-L1) treatment. Source of these receptors: a man between 60 and 75 years old with urothelial cancer. The CDR3 runs from the conserved cysteine through the conserved F or W. The D gene is left open where the match is weak. Size is omitted from some rows. Given values are once, few, many or a class for expanded clones.

clone_size,v_call,d_call,j_call,cdr3_nt,cdr3_aa
-,TRBV5-1,TRBD2,TRBJ2-5,TGCGCCAGCAGCTTGATTGCGGGGGGGCTTCGGGCGGAGACCCAGTACTTC,CASSLIAGGLRAETQYF
-,TRBV10-3,TRBD1,TRBJ1-1,TGTGCCATCAGTGGGAGGACACCAGGACAGGGTGACACTGAAGCTTTCTTT,CAISGRTPGQGDTEAFF
-,TRBV5-6,-,TRBJ2-1,TGTGCCAGCAGCTACACACCCCGAAGCTCCTACAATGAGCAGTTCTTC,CASSYTPRSSYNEQFF
-,TRBV4-1,TRBD2,TRBJ2-3,TGCGCCAGCAGCCAAGGGCGGGGGGCCGGCACAGATACGCAGTATTTT,CASSQGRGAGTDTQYF
-,TRBV7-2,TRBD1,TRBJ1-5,TGTGCCAGCAGCTGGGGACAGCATCAGCCCCAGCATTTT,CASSWGQHQPQHF
-,TRBV7-7,TRBD2,TRBJ2-2,TGTGCCAGCAGCCGAGAAGCTAGCGGGAGTGGGTCCGGGGAGCTGTTTTTT,CASSREASGSGSGELFF
-,TRBV15,-,TRBJ1-1,TGTGCCACCTCGGACCGGGGGGCGAACACTGAAGCTTTCTTT,CATSDRGANTEAFF
-,TRBV2,TRBD1,TRBJ2-3,TGTGCCAGCAGGAACAGGGGTGACACAGATACGCAGTATTTT,CASRNRGDTDTQYF
-,TRBV7-8,-,TRBJ2-1,TGTGCCAGCAGCTCTGGACTCAGCTCCTACAATGAGCAGTTCTTC,CASSSGLSSYNEQFF
-,TRBV7-2,-,TRBJ2-7,TGTGCCAGCAGCTTAGCGCATGGCGGGACCCACTCCTACGAGCAGTACTTC,CASSLAHGGTHSYEQYF
-,TRBV14,TRBD1,TRBJ1-3,TGTGCCAGTGTTGGACAGGGGCTCTCTGGAAACACCATATATTTT,CASVGQGLSGNTIYF
-,TRBV23-1,-,TRBJ1-6,TGCGCCAGCAGTCAATCCCGGCGGAGGGATTCACCCCTCCACTTT,CASSQSRRRDSPLHF
-,TRBV11-2,TRBD1,TRBJ2-7,TGTGCCAGCAGCCGGACAGGGCGCTCCTACGAGCAGTACTTC,CASSRTGRSYEQYF
-,TRBV27,TRBD1,TRBJ2-2,TGTGCCAGCAGTTTATTGGGACAGAGCACCGGGGAGCTGTTTTTT,CASSLLGQSTGELFF
-,TRBV9,TRBD2,TRBJ2-1,TGTGCCAGCAGCCTTCAAGCGGGAGGAGGGAATGAGCAGTTCTTC,CASSLQAGGGNEQFF
-,TRBV6-1,TRBD1,TRBJ1-2,TGTGCCAGCAGTGAAGCGTACTATACAGGGGGCGGCTATGGCTACACCTTC,CASSEAYYTGGGYGYTF
few,TRBV28,TRBD1,TRBJ1-1,TGTGCCAGCACAACAGGGGGCTTAAAGAACACTGAAGCTTTCTTT,CASTTGGLKNTEAFF
-,TRBV5-1,-,TRBJ2-3,TGCGCCAGCAGCCCCCCGACTAGTAGCACAGATACGCAGTATTTT,CASSPPTSSTDTQYF
-,TRBV7-2,TRBD1,TRBJ2-7,TGTGCCAGCTCCGGACAGGGGACTATCTACGAGCAGTACTTC,CASSGQGTIYEQYF
once,TRBV25-1,TRBD1,TRBJ2-5,TGTGCCAGAAATGGGACAGGGGTGAGGGAGACCCAGTACTTC,CARNGTGVRETQYF
-,TRBV6-5,-,TRBJ1-4,TGTGCCAGCAGTTACTCGGGGCGTAATGAAAAACTGTTTTTT,CASSYSGRNEKLFF
-,TRBV7-8,-,TRBJ2-1,TGTGCCAGCAGCTTAGTGACTTCCAATGAGCAGTTCTTC,CASSLVTSNEQFF
once,TRBV28,TRBD2,TRBJ2-7,TGTGCCAGCAGTGGGGGACTAGCGGTCGCCTACGAGCAGTACTTC,CASSGGLAVAYEQYF
-,TRBV9,-,TRBJ2-7,TGTGCCAGCAGTCCCTACCGAGCTAGTCTTAGCTCCTACGAGCAGTACTTC,CASSPYRASLSSYEQYF
-,TRBV28,-,TRBJ2-7,TGTGCCAGCAGCCTAACAGGACAGCACTACGAGCAGTACTTC,CASSLTGQHYEQYF
-,TRBV30,-,TRBJ1-2,TGTGCCTGGAGTGTACTCCGAGGGAGCTATGGCTACACCTTC,CAWSVLRGSYGYTF
-,TRBV19,-,TRBJ2-1,TGTGCCAGTAGTCCACAGTTTTCCTACAATGAGCAGTTCTTC,CASSPQFSYNEQFF
once,TRBV19,TRBD1,TRBJ2-3,TGTGCCAGTACCCCCGGGGCGGGACAGGGGGTGTATACGCAGTATTTT,CASTPGAGQGVYTQYF
-,TRBV5-1,TRBD2,TRBJ2-1,TGCGCCAGCAGCTTGGGCCCCCAAGCGGGAGGGCCGGGTGAGCAGTTCTTC,CASSLGPQAGGPGEQFF
-,TRBV19,TRBD2,TRBJ2-1,TGTGCCAGTAGTTGGGGACTAGCGGGAGGGCCGAATGAGCAGTTCTTC,CASSWGLAGGPNEQFF
-,TRBV9,-,TRBJ2-1,TGTGCCAGCAGCGTAGTTGGCGGGAACTCCTACAATGAGCAGTTCTTC,CASSVVGGNSYNEQFF
-,TRBV29-1,TRBD1,TRBJ1-2,TGCAGCGCCCGGACAGGGGACTATGGCTACACCTTC,CSARTGDYGYTF
-,TRBV6-1,-,TRBJ2-7,TGTGCCAGCGGGATAGAAGGGGCTAGGGACGAGCAGTACTTC,CASGIEGARDEQYF
-,TRBV25-1,TRBD1,TRBJ2-7,TGTGCCAGCAGTGGAGGACAGGGGGCCGAGTACTTC,CASSGGQGAEYF
-,TRBV4-3,-,TRBJ2-5,TGCGCCAGCAGCCAAGATGGGGGACCGCAGGGGACGGAGACCCAGTACTTC,CASSQDGGPQGTETQYF
-,TRBV19,-,TRBJ2-5,TGTGCCAGTAGTATGAATGAGAGAGAGACCCAGTACTTC,CASSMNERETQYF
-,TRBV29-1,-,TRBJ2-3,TGCAGCGTTGAGCACACCACAGATACGCAGTATTTT,CSVEHTTDTQYF
once,TRBV10-3,TRBD2,TRBJ2-1,TGTGCCATCAGTGACGGGACTACCTACAATGAGCAGTTCTTC,CAISDGTTYNEQFF
-,TRBV11-2,TRBD1,TRBJ2-6,TGTGCCAGCAGCAACCGGGACAGGGGTCCTGGGGCCAACGTCCTGACTTTC,CASSNRDRGPGANVLTF
once,TRBV19,TRBD2,TRBJ2-1,TGTGCCAGTAGCACTAGCGGGGGCCCCTACAATGAGCAGTTCTTC,CASSTSGGPYNEQFF
-,TRBV7-3,-,TRBJ2-2,TGTGCCAGCAGCAATTCGGCCAGGATGAACACCGGGGAGCTGTTTTTT,CASSNSARMNTGELFF
-,TRBV5-1,TRBD1,TRBJ2-7,TGCGCCAGCAGCAAGTCACAGGGGGCTAGCACCTACGAGCAGTACTTC,CASSKSQGASTYEQYF
-,TRBV5-1,TRBD2,TRBJ2-1,TGCGCCAGCAGCCCGGGGGGCGGGAGGGCCGGGAGTGAGCAGTTCTTC,CASSPGGGRAGSEQFF
-,TRBV9,TRBD2,TRBJ2-5,TGTGCCAGCAGCGTAGAAGGGGCGGGGGCCCAGTACTTC,CASSVEGAGAQYF
-,TRBV11-2,TRBD2,TRBJ2-3,TGTGCCAGCAGCCTACTAGCGGGGGGCACAGATACGCAGTATTTT,CASSLLAGGTDTQYF
-,TRBV5-1,TRBD1,TRBJ2-2,TGCGCCAGCAGCGCGGGACAGGGATACACCGGGGAGCTGTTTTTT,CASSAGQGYTGELFF
once,TRBV5-1,-,TRBJ2-7,TGCGCCAGCAGCCGCGGGACTCCTTCCTACGAGCAGTACTTC,CASSRGTPSYEQYF
-,TRBV12-5,TRBD1,TRBJ1-1,TGTGCTAGTGGTTTCCCCGGACAGGGGGGCACTGAAGCTTTCTTT,CASGFPGQGGTEAFF
-,TRBV7-2,-,TRBJ1-2,TGTGCCAGCAGCTCGTCCAGAGGACAGGGCTACACCTTC,CASSSSRGQGYTF
-,TRBV10-3,-,TRBJ2-7,TGTGCCATCAGTGAGGGCCAGGGGAGCTACGAGCAGTACTTC,CAISEGQGSYEQYF